This T cell receptor beta chain was recovered during a study of cytomegalovirus exposure and HLA in healthy donors. Whole-study context: In a later analysis, the roughly 110 validation repertoires were reported to have used the same platform as the roughly 730 first-cohort repertoires. Notes on the study in general: The authors listed around 150 TCR beta chains as cytomegalovirus-associated. The classifier was said to identify cytomegalovirus status with high specificity and sensitivity. Subsequent analysis found a tendency for first-cohort TCR clusters to co-occur within the 120 or so validation repertoires.

Clones were read by immunoSEQ multiplex PCR, and TCRdb kept only the in-frame ones, dropping some. The sample includes about 56,000 clones, around 90% seen only once; the top ten take 1.1%. Remarks on this clone: No antigen is known for it.

The V and J ends lost 1 base and 0 bases respectively, with 10 bases between them. The CDR3 consists of 15 residues. In germline, CDR1 is MGHRA, CDR2 YSYEKL. V usage is TRBV4-1 and J usage is TRBJ2-7, with D possibly matching TRBD2 (5 bases). This sequence was found in a man between 18 and 35 years old in good health and CMV-seronegative. What was sequenced was PBMCs. CDR3 bases: TGCGCCAGCAGCCAAGGCTCCGGGAACTCCTACGAGCAGTACTTC. This gives the protein CASSQGSGNSYEQYF.